What follows are 32 T cell receptor beta chains derived from one specimen sequenced in a study of graft-versus-host responses after intestinal transplantation (dated by TCRdb to about 2021). To prepare the library, the immunoSEQ multiplex PCR assay was applied. TCRdb took over this immuneACCESS table, retaining in-frame rearrangements with V and J assigned. Such tables are incomplete; in checked studies, under half of the missing clones stem from an unresolved V gene, and the remainder is unexplained. The sample yields 85,000 to 130,000 clones; roughly nine tenths were counted once. The ten top clones hold around 0.9% of the sample. These receptors' antigens are unknown. Read against the paper, the sample's time point label means: cells obtained before transplantation from donor or recipient. Specimen: unstimulated CD4+ T cells sorted from spleen or lymph node cells, collected before intestinal transplant. Source of these receptors: a human donor who received an intestinal transplant.

The chain employs TRBV15 and TRBJ1-2; D possibly corresponds to TRBD1 (6 bases). This CDR3 region has 13 residues. Trimming removed 6 bases at V and 5 bases at J, with 13 bases between. The V gene's germline CDR1 is LNHNV and CDR2 YYDKDF (reference sequence). The CDR3 sequence is CATRETGTYGYTF. CDR3 sequence (DNA): TGTGCCACCAGAGAGACAGGAACATATGGCTACACCTTC.

The gene calls are TRBV11-2 and TRBJ2-5; D is unclear. The V gene's germline CDR1 is SGHAT and CDR2 FQNNGV. The CDR3 has 12 residues. V was cut by 5 bases and J by 5 bases, with 9 bases left in between. The CDR3 bases are TGTGCCAGCAGCGCGCCCTCGGAGACCCAGTACTTC. Protein: CASSAPSETQYF. Full variable domain (rest looked up from reference TRBV11-2 and TRBJ2-5): EAGVAQSPRYKIIEKRQSVAFWCNPISGHATLYWYQQILGQGPKLLIQFQNNGVVDDSQLPKDRFSAERLKGVDSTLKIQPAKLEDSAVYLCASSAPSETQYFGPGTRLLVL.

This sequence joins TRBV9 and TRBJ2-7; D remains ambiguous. Trimming removed 0 bases from V and 2 bases from J, with 12 bases in between. Germline values: CDR1 SGDLS, CDR2 YYNGEE. This CDR3 contains 15 residues. CDR3 sequence reads: CASSVGLEEAYEQYF. CDR3 bases: TGTGCCAGCAGCGTAGGGTTAGAAGAGGCCTACGAGCAGTACTTC. Looking up the rest from reference TRBV9 and TRBJ2-7 gives the full variable domain: DSGVTQTPKHLITATGQRVTLRCSPRSGDLSVYWYQQSLDQGLQFLIQYYNGEERAKGNILERFSAQQFPDLHSELNLSSLELGDSALYFCASSVGLEEAYEQYFGPGTRLTVT.

The genes are TRBV6-5 and TRBJ1-2, with D possibly TRBD1 on 6 matching bases. V lost 11 bases and J lost 4, with 20 bases in between. The CDR3 loop spans 14 amino acids. CDR1 and CDR2 (germline): MNHEY, SVGAGI. The DNA for the CDR3 is TGTGCCGGAACTACAGGGCCCCCCGGCTATGGCTACACCTTC. It yields the protein CAGTTGPPGYGYTF.

The chain joins TRBV5-1 to TRBJ1-2; 7 bases align to TRBD1. From germline, CDR1 is SGHRS and CDR2 YFSETQ. CDR3 length: 16 amino acids. The junction had 10 bases not matched to a gene; V was cut back by 2 bases and J by 3 bases. The CDR3 nucleotides read TGCGCCAGCAGCTTAGCTTCGGGACAGATCTACTATGGCTACACCTTC. This translates into CASSLASGQIYYGYTF.

The genes are TRBV10-3 and TRBJ2-3; TRBD1 matches 7 bases. The CDR3 is 14 amino acids. Germline lookup yields CDR1 ENHRY and CDR2 SYGVKD. Trimming removed 9 bases from V and 2 bases from J; junction bases left unmatched: 8. CDR3 sequence reads: CAIQGTDLTDTQYF. CDR3 nucleotides: TGTGCCATACAGGGGACCGACCTCACAGATACGCAGTATTTT.

The CDR3 sequence is CASSRWEVNYGYTF. DNA for the CDR3: TGTGCCAGTAGTAGGTGGGAAGTTAACTATGGCTACACCTTC. The rearrangement uses TRBV28 and TRBJ1-2; D not certain. Germline-derived CDR1 and CDR2 are MDHEN and SYDVKM. This CDR3 comprises 14 residues. The V end was cut by 9 bases, the J end by 1 base, with 15 bases between.

V is TRBV10-2 and J is TRBJ2-2, with 11 bases that match TRBD2. CDR3 size: 15 residues. Germline values: CDR1 WSHSY, CDR2 SAAADI. J lost 2 bases, V lost 8 bases, and 4 bases had no gene match. CDR3 protein: CASRGLADNTGELFF. The CDR3 nucleotides read TGCGCCAGCCGGGGACTAGCGGACAACACCGGGGAGCTGTTTTTT.

The chain carries TRBV6-5 and TRBJ1-5; no firm D call. Germline V gene sequence: CDR1 MNHEY, CDR2 SVGAGI. The CDR3 spans 13 residues. V dropped 6 bases and J dropped 6 bases, with 12 bases sitting between them. CDR3 protein: CASRPDGIQPQHF. CDR3 DNA: TGTGCCAGCAGGCCCGACGGGATTCAGCCCCAGCATTTT.

This clone was detected only once. CDR3 sequence: CASSGTGQSNTEAFF. CDR3 in DNA: TGTGCCAGCAGCGGCACAGGGCAATCGAACACTGAAGCTTTCTTT. The rearrangement joins TRBV7-9 to TRBJ1-1; D is possibly TRBD1 (6 bases). This CDR3 region has 15 residues. Trimming left V 5 bases short and J 1 base short, with 14 bases between. Per the germline V gene, CDR1 is SEHNR and CDR2 is FQNEAQ (reference sequence).

This chain links TRBV5-1 with TRBJ1-6; possible D gene TRBD1, 6 bases. Germline lookup yields CDR1 SGHRS and CDR2 YFSETQ. The CDR3 totals 15 residues. V was trimmed by 6 bases and J by 10 bases, leaving 20 bases between them. The CDR3 is CASKSSAGAGSPLHF. CDR3 DNA: TGCGCCAGCAAGAGTTCGGCAGGGGCTGGATCACCCCTCCACTTT.

The chain couples TRBV11-2 to TRBJ1-6; D ambiguous. The CDR3 sequence is 12 residues long. Trimming stripped 6 bases from V and 7 bases from J, with 7 bases between. Germline CDR1 is SGHAT and CDR2 is FQNNGV. CDR3 protein: CASRIENSPLHF. CDR3 DNA sequence: TGTGCCAGCAGGATAGAAAATTCACCCCTCCACTTT.

The chain is built from TRBV11-2 and TRBJ1-6; D uncertain. This CDR3 spans 13 amino acids. Trimming stripped 5 bases from V and 6 bases from J, with 8 bases between. Germline lookup yields CDR1 SGHAT and CDR2 FQNNGV. The CDR3 nucleotides read TGTGCCAGCAGCGTCAGAGCTAATTCACCCCTCCACTTT. It codes for CASSVRANSPLHF.

The chain combines TRBV19 with TRBJ2-5; D is ambiguous. Trimming shortened V by 3 bases and J by 5 bases, and 7 bases separated the two germline ends. The CDR3 has 12 residues. CDR1 is LNHDA, CDR2 SQIVND, per germline (reference sequence). CDR3 sequence: CASSIDRETQYF. CDR3 in DNA: TGTGCCAGTAGTATTGATCGGGAGACCCAGTACTTC.

This chain joins TRBV27 and TRBJ1-3; the D gene is possibly TRBD1 (5 bases). Trimming took off 6 bases at V and 4 bases at J, with 16 bases between the two ends. This CDR3 is 15 amino acids long. Germline V gene sequence: CDR1 MNHEY, CDR2 SMNVEV (reference sequence). CDR3 nucleotides: TGTGCCAGCAGATCGATTGGGGGGTCCGGAAACACCATATATTTT. Protein product: CASRSIGGSGNTIYF.

The V call is TRBV7-2, the J call TRBJ2-1; no reliable D call. The CDR3 length is 12 residues. Germline CDR1 reads SGHTA; CDR2 reads FQGNSA. V lost 8 bases and J lost 7, with 12 bases in between. DNA of the CDR3: TGTGCCAGCGACCGCAGAGAGAATGAGCAGTTCTTC. Its protein product is CASDRRENEQFF.

The chain joins TRBV21-1 to TRBJ2-3; TRBD2 is the table's D call, not checked against the DNA. TRBV21-1 is a recognized pseudogene. CDR3 length: 16 amino acids. CDR3 sequence (DNA): TGTGCCAGCAGCAAAGGCCCCGGAGGGCTAGGAGATACGCAGTATTTT. Translation gives CASSKGPGGLGDTQYF.

The chain employs TRBV7-3 and TRBJ2-3, with TRBD2 matching over 13 bases. Germline lookup yields CDR1 SGHTA and CDR2 FQGTGA. V trimming: 0 bases; J trimming: 0 bases; junction bases outside the gene matches: 6. The CDR3 consists of 19 residues. The CDR3 bases are TGTGCCAGCAGCTTAACGTTGACTAGCGGGGGGACCAGCACAGATACGCAGTATTTT. This gives the protein CASSLTLTSGGTSTDTQYF.

Regarding this clone: The sample carries other DNA sequences with the same CDR3. The chain joins TRBV7-3 to TRBJ2-5, with D perhaps matching TRBD2 (6 bases). The germline V gene has CDR1 SGHTA and CDR2 FQGTGA. The ends were cut back, 3 bases at V and 1 base at J, with 6 bases in the middle. The CDR3 sequence is 13 residues long. CDR3 DNA: TGTGCCAGCAGCTTTAGCGGCCAAGAGACCCAGTACTTC. The encoded protein is CASSFSGQETQYF.

The chain's CDR3 is CASSTLGANYGYTF. The DNA of the CDR3 is TGTGCCAGCAGTACTTTGGGGGCTAACTATGGCTACACCTTC. V and J are TRBV6-6 and TRBJ1-2, with a tentative D call TRBD1 (5 bases). Germline V CDR1 and CDR2: MNHNY, SVGAGI (reference sequence). The V end lost 5 bases, the J end lost 0 bases, and 10 bases lay between the germline ends. The CDR3 has 14 amino acids.

The V and J genes are TRBV28 and TRBJ2-1; the D gene is possibly TRBD2 (5 bases). Between the trimmed V and J ends, which lost 4 bases and 3 bases, there was a span of 16 bases. Germline CDR1 MDHEN, CDR2 SYDVKM. This CDR3 comprises 16 residues. CDR3 coding DNA: TGTGCCAGCAGTTCCGCGATGGCGGGTAACTACAATGAGCAGTTCTTC. Its protein is CASSSAMAGNYNEQFF.

The rearrangement joins TRBV5-1 to TRBJ2-4, with D perhaps matching TRBD2 (5 bases). Germline CDR1 is SGHRS and CDR2 is YFSETQ. Trimming removed 4 bases from V and 8 bases from J, with 13 bases in between. The CDR3 runs to 13 residues. CDR3 DNA sequence: TGCGCCAGCAGCCCGGAGGTAGAGGACATTCAGTACTTC. Encoded protein: CASSPEVEDIQYF. Together with reference TRBV5-1 and TRBJ2-4, the CDR3 gives the full variable domain: KAGVTQTPRYLIKTRGQQVTLSCSPISGHRSVSWYQQTPGQGLQFLFEYFSETQRNKGNFPGRFSGRQFSNSRSEMNVSTLELGDSALYLCASSPEVEDIQYFGAGTRLSVL.

The chain couples TRBV18 to TRBJ1-1, with no clear D. Germline loops: CDR1 KGHSH, CDR2 LQKENI. The CDR3 loop spans 13 amino acids. The V and J ends lost 6 bases and 5 bases respectively, with 13 bases between them. CDR3 DNA sequence: TGTGCCAGCTCCCAGACCGCCGGAACTGAAGCTTTCTTT. Translated, it gives CASSQTAGTEAFF.

This rearrangement joins TRBV10-3 to TRBJ1-5; tentatively, D is TRBD1 (5 bases). Per the germline V gene, CDR1 is ENHRY and CDR2 is SYGVKD. The CDR3 is made up of 14 amino acids. Trimming took off 2 bases at V and 4 bases at J, with 9 bases between the two ends. CDR3 residues: CAISEDRTNQPQHF. The CDR3 DNA is TGTGCCATCAGTGAGGATAGGACAAATCAGCCCCAGCATTTT.

The CDR3, as DNA: TGTGCCAGCAGCAATCAGGGGGCAGCTGGGGCCAACGTCCTGACTTTC. Amino acid sequence: CASSNQGAAGANVLTF. This chain connects TRBV28 to TRBJ2-6; 8 bases line up with TRBD1. Germline V gene lookup returns CDR1 MDHEN and CDR2 SYDVKM. Germline trimming cut 6 bases from V and 2 bases from J; bases unmatched to any gene: 6. The CDR3 has 16 residues.

In DNA form, the CDR3 reads TGTGCCAGCTCACCATATGACATCTCTGGGGCCAACGTCCTGACTTTC. Translation: CASSPYDISGANVLTF. The V gene is TRBV18, the J gene TRBJ2-6, with D unresolved. The CDR3 runs to 16 residues. Trimming stripped 2 bases from V and 0 bases from J, with 8 bases between. Germline CDR1 is KGHSH and CDR2 is LQKENI.

V gene TRBV19 combines with J gene TRBJ1-2; TRBD1 matches at 8 bases. V was clipped by 6 bases and J by 8 bases; unmatched bases: 8. Per the germline V gene, CDR1 is LNHDA and CDR2 is SQIVND (reference sequence). The CDR3 contains 13 residues. The DNA of the CDR3 is TGTGCCAGTAGGCTCCAGGGGGCGGTCGGCTACACCTTC. It specifies CASRLQGAVGYTF.

This chain connects TRBV7-2 to TRBJ2-7; D may be TRBD2 (5 bases). CDR3 length equals 13 residues. CDR1 and CDR2 from the germline V gene are SGHTA and FQGNSA. V was pared by 1 base and J by 7 bases, with 11 bases between. CDR3 bases: TGTGCCAGCAGCTTAGAAATTCGGGATGAGCAGTACTTC. Translated: CASSLEIRDEQYF.

On this clone: One junction end disagrees with the germline gene, perhaps due to a read error. The V call is TRBV10-3, the J call TRBJ2-7, with 8 bases identical to TRBD2. The CDR3 spans 15 residues. Germline values: CDR1 ENHRY, CDR2 SYGVKD. The CDR3 reads CAISLTSGRSYGQYF. The CDR3 coding sequence is TGTGCCATCTCCCTAACTAGCGGTCGCTCCTACGGGCAGTACTTC.

The V and J genes are TRBV6-1 and TRBJ2-1; TRBD2 matches 12 bases. V lost 3 bases, J lost 3 bases, and 9 bases stayed unmatched. Germline V gives CDR1 MNHNS, CDR2 SASEGT. The CDR3 sequence is 18 residues long. The CDR3 bases are TGTGCCAGCAGTGAGTATATGACTAGCGGGGGCATCTACAATGAGCAGTTCTTC. Protein sequence: CASSEYMTSGGIYNEQFF.

This clone came up a few times. The chain recombines TRBV6-5 with TRBJ2-1; 7 nucleotides agree with TRBD1. The germline V gene encodes CDR1 MNHEY and CDR2 SVGAGI. CDR3 length: 14 residues. After removal of 5 bases from V and 6 bases from J, the junction contained 7 bases not matched to a gene. The CDR3 sequence is CASSVGQSRNEQFF. The CDR3, as DNA: TGTGCCAGCAGTGTGGGACAGTCTCGCAATGAGCAGTTCTTC.

Only a few counts were recorded for this clone. The chain has TRBV19 and TRBJ1-5, with D unclear. Germline-derived CDR1 and CDR2 are LNHDA and SQIVND (reference sequence). The CDR3 has 12 amino acids. V lost 6 bases and J 0 bases, leaving 3 bases between the germline ends. The CDR3 loop is CASRYSNQPQHF. The CDR3, as DNA: TGTGCCAGTAGGTATAGCAATCAGCCCCAGCATTTT. Complete variable domain (other parts from reference TRBV19 and TRBJ1-5): DGGITQSPKYLFRKEGQNVTLSCEQNLNHDAMYWYRQDPGQGLRLIYYSQIVNDFQKGDIAEGYSVSREKKESFPLTVTSAQKNPTAFYLCASRYSNQPQHFGDGTRLSIL.